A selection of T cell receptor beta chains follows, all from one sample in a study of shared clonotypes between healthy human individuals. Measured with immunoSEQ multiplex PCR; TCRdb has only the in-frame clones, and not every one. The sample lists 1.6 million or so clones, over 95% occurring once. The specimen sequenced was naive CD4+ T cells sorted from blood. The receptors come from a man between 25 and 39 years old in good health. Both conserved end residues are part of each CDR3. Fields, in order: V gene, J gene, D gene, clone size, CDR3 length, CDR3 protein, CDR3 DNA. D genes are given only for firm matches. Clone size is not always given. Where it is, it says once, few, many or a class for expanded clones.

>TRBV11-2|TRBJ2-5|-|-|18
CASSFGSVAVGIQETQYF
TGTGCCAGCAGCTTCGGGTCGGTAGCGGTCGGGATCCAAGAGACCCAGTACTTC
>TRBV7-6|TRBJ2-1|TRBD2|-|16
CASSLGGSNSYNEQFF
TGTGCCAGCAGCTTAGGCGGGAGTAACTCCTACAATGAGCAGTTCTTC
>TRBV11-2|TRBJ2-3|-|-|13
CGGRHAASDTQYF
TGTGGCGGCCGGCATGCCGCTTCCGATACGCAGTATTTT
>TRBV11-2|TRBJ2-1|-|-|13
CASSPSTHNEQFF
TGTGCCAGCAGCCCGTCAACGCACAATGAGCAGTTCTTC
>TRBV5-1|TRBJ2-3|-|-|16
CASSFNRDRPTDTQYF
TGCGCCAGCAGCTTCAATCGAGACAGACCCACAGATACGCAGTATTTT
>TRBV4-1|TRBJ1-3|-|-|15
CASSQVLGGGNTIYF
TGCGCCAGCAGCCAAGTCCTCGGTGGCGGAAACACCATATATTTT
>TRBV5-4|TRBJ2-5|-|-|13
CASSVDFQETQYF
TGTGCCAGCAGCGTGGATTTCCAAGAGACCCAGTACTTC
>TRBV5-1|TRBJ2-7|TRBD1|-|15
CASSLWTGKGSEQYF
TGCGCCAGCAGCCTCTGGACAGGGAAGGGGTCCGAGCAGTACTTC
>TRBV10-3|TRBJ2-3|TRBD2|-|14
CATTSGRDTDTQYF
TGTGCCACCACTAGCGGGAGAGACACAGATACGCAGTATTTT
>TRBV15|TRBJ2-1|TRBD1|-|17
CATSRGHSGQGRREQFF
TGTGCCACCAGCAGAGGACACTCGGGACAGGGGAGGCGAGAGCAGTTCTTC
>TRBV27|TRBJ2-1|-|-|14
CASTLQTGNNEQFF
TGTGCCAGCACCTTGCAGACAGGAAACAATGAGCAGTTCTTC
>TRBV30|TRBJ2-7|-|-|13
CAWSLGPSYEQYF
TGTGCCTGGAGTTTGGGGCCTTCCTACGAGCAGTACTTC
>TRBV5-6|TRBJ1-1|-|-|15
CASSLAGGGNTEAFF
TGTGCCAGCAGCTTGGCGGGGGGAGGAAACACTGAAGCTTTCTTT
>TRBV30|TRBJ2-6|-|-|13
CAWEFSGANVLTF
TGTGCCTGGGAATTCTCTGGGGCCAACGTCCTGACTTTC
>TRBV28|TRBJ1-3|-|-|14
CASSLAGAGNTIYF
TGTGCCAGCAGTTTGGCAGGGGCTGGAAACACCATATATTTT
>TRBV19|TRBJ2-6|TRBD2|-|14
CASTAGAGANVLTF
TGTGCCAGTACTGCGGGGGCTGGGGCCAACGTCCTGACTTTC
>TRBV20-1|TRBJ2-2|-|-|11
CSASRPGELFF
TGCAGTGCTAGTCGGCCCGGGGAGCTGTTTTTT
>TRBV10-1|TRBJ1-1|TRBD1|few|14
CASSNRGRGTEAFF
TGCGCCAGCAGCAACAGGGGGCGCGGCACTGAAGCTTTCTTT
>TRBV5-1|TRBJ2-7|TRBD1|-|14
CASSGGTGAREQYF
TGCGCCAGCAGCGGGGGGACAGGGGCGCGGGAGCAGTACTTC
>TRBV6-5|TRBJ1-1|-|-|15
CASRTIGGGVFEAFF
TGTGCCAGCAGAACTATTGGGGGGGGCGTATTTGAAGCTTTCTTT
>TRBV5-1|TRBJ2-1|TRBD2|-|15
CASSSTSGRLNEQFF
TGCGCCAGCAGCAGTACTAGCGGGAGGCTCAATGAGCAGTTCTTC
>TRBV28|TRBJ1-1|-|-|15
CASSPLRGSNTEAFF
TGTGCCAGCAGTCCCCTCAGGGGATCGAACACTGAAGCTTTCTTT
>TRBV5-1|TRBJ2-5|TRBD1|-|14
CASSPGQGGETQYF
TGCGCCAGCAGCCCGGGACAGGGCGGAGAGACCCAGTACTTC
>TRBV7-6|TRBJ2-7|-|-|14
CASSRTRDSNEQYF
TGTGCCAGCAGTCGAACCCGGGACTCCAACGAGCAGTACTTC